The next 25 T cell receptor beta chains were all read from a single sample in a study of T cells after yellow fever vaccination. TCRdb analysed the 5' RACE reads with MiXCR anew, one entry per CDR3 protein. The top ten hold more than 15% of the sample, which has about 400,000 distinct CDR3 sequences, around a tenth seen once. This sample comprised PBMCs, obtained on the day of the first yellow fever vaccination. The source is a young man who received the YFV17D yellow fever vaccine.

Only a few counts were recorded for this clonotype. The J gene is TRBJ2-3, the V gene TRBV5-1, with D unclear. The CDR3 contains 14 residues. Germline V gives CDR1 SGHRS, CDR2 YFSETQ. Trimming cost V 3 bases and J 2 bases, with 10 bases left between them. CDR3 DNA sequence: TGCGCCAGCAGCTCACGGTTTGCCACAGATACGCAGTATTTT. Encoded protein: CASSSRFATDTQYF.

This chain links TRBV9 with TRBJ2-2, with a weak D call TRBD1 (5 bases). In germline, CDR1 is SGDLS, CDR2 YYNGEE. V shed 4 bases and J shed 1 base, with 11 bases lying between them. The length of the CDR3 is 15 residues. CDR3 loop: CASSKVRENTGELFF. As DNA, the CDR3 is TGTGCCAGCAGCAAGGTCAGGGAGAACACCGGGGAGCTGTTTTTT.

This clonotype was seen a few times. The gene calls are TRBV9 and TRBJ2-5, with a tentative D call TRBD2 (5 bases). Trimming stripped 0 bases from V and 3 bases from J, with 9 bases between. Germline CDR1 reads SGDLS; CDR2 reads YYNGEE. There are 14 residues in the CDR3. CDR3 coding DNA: TGTGCCAGCAGCGTAGGTGGGCGGGAAGAGACCCAGTACTTC. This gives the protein CASSVGGREETQYF.

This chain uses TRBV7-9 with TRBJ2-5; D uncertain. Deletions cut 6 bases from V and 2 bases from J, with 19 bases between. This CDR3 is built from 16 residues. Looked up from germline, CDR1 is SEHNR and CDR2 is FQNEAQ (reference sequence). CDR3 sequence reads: CASRAQTISIQETQYF. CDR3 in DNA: TGTGCCAGCAGGGCTCAGACGATCTCGATTCAAGAGACCCAGTACTTC.

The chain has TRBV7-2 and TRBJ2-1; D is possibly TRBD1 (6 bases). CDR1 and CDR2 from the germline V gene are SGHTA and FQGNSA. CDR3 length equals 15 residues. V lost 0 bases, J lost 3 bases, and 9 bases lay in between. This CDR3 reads CASSLASGHYNEQFF. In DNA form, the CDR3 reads TGTGCCAGCAGCTTAGCCTCGGGACACTACAATGAGCAGTTCTTC.

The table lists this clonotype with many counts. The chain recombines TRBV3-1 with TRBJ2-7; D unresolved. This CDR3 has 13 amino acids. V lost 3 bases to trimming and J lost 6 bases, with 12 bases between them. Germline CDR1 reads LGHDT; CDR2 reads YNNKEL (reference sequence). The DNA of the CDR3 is TGTGCCAGCAGCCAGACCGATCTTACCGAGCAGTACTTC. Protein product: CASSQTDLTEQYF.

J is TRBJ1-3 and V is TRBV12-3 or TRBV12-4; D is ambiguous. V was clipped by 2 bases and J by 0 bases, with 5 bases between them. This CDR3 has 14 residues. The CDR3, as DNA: TGTGCCAGCAGTTTATCAGACTCTGGAAACACCATATATTTT. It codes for CASSLSDSGNTIYF.

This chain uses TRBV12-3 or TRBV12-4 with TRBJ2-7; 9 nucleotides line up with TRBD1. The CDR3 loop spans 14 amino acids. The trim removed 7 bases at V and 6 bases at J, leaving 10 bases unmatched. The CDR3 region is CASKPGQGSLEQYF. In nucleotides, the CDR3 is TGTGCCAGCAAGCCGGGACAGGGCTCCCTCGAGCAGTACTTC.

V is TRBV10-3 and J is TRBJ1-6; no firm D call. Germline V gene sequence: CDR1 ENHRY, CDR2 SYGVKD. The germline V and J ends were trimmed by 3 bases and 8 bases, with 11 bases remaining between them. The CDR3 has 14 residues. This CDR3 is CAISDRAKYSPLHF. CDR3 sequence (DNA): TGTGCCATCAGTGACCGGGCAAAGTATTCACCCCTCCACTTT.

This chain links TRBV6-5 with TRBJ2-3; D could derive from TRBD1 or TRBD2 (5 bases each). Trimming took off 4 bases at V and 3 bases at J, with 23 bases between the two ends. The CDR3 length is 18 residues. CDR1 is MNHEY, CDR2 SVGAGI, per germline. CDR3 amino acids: CASSSTFDYRPGTDTQYF. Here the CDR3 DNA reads TGTGCCAGCAGTTCCACCTTTGACTATCGCCCAGGGACAGATACGCAGTATTTT.

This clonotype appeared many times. The CDR3 here is CASSIRGRSYEQYV. CDR3 in DNA: TGTGCCAGCAGCATCAGGGGCCGCTCCTACGAGCAGTACGTC. The V gene is TRBV7-8, the J gene TRBJ2-7; tentatively, D is TRBD1 (6 bases). Germline CDR1 SGHVS, CDR2 FQNEAQ. Trimming stripped 5 bases from V and 0 bases from J, with 11 bases between. CDR3 length: 14 residues.

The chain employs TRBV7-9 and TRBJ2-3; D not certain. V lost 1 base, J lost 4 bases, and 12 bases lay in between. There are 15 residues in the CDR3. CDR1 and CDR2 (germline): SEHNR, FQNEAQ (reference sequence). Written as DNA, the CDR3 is TGTGCCAGCAGCTTAGTTGCCCTGAGTCCAGATACGCAGTATTTT. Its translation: CASSLVALSPDTQYF.

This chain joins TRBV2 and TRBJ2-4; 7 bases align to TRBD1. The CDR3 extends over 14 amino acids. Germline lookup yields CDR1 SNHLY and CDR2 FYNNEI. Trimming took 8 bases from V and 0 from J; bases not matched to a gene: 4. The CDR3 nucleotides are TGTGCCAGCGGGACAGCACTAGCCAAAAACATTCAGTACTTC. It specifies CASGTALAKNIQYF.

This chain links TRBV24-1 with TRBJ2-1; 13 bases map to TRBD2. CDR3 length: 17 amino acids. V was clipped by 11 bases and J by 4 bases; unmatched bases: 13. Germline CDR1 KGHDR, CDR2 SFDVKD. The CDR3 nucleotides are TGTGCCAACCGGGGACTAGCGGGGCGTCGACCTTACAATGAGCAGTTCTTC. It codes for CANRGLAGRRPYNEQFF.

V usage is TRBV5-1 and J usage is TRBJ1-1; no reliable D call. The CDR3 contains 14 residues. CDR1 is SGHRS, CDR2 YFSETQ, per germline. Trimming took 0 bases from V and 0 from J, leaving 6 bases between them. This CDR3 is CASSLDSMNTEAFF. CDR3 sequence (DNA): TGCGCCAGCAGCTTGGACAGCATGAACACTGAAGCTTTCTTT.

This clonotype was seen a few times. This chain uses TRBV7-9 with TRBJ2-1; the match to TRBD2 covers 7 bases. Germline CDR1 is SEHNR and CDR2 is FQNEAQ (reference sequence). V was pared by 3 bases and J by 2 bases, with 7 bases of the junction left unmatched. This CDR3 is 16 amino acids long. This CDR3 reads CASSLMKGTTYNEQFF. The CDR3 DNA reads TGTGCCAGCAGCTTGATGAAGGGGACTACCTACAATGAGCAGTTCTTC.

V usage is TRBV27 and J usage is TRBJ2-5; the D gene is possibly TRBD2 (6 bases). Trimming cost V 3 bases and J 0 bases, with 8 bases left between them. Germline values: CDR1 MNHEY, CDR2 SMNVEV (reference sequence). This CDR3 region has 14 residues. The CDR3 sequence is CASSFGGNQETQYF. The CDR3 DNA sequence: TGTGCCAGCAGTTTTGGGGGGAACCAAGAGACCCAGTACTTC.

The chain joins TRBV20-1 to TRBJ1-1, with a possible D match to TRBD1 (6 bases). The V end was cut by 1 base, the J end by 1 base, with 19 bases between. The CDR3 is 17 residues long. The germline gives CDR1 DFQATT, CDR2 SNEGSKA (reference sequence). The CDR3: CSARVTGAGARNTEAFF. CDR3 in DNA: TGCAGTGCTAGAGTTACCGGGGCAGGGGCGAGGAACACTGAAGCTTTCTTT.

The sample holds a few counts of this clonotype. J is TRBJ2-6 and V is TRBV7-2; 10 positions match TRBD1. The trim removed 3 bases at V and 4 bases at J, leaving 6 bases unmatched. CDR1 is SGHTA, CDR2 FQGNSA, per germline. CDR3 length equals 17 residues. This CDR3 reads CASSFRQGARGANVLTF. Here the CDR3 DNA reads TGTGCCAGCAGCTTTCGACAGGGGGCGCGGGGGGCCAACGTCCTGACTTTC.

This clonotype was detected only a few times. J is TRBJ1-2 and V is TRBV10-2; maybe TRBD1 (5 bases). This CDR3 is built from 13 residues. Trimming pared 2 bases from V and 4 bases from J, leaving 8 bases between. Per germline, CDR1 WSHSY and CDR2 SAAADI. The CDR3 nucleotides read TGCGCCAGCAGTGAGGCTGACAGCTATGGCTACACCTTC. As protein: CASSEADSYGYTF.

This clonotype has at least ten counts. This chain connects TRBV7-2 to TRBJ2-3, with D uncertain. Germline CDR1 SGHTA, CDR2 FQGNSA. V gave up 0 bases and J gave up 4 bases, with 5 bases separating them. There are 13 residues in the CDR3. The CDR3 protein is CASSLARSDTQYF. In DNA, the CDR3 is TGTGCCAGCAGCTTAGCTCGGTCAGATACGCAGTATTTT.

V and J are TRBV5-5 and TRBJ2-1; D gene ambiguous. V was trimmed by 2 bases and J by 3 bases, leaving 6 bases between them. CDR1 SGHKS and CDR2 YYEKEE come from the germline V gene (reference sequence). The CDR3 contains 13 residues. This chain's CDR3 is CASSFYSYNEQFF. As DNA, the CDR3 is TGTGCCAGCAGCTTTTACAGCTACAATGAGCAGTTCTTC.

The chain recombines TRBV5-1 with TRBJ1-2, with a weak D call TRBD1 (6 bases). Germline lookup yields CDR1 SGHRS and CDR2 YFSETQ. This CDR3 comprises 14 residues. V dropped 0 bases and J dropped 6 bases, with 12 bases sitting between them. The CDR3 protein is CASSLDRVDHGYTF. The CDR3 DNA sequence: TGCGCCAGCAGCTTGGACAGGGTCGACCATGGCTACACCTTC.

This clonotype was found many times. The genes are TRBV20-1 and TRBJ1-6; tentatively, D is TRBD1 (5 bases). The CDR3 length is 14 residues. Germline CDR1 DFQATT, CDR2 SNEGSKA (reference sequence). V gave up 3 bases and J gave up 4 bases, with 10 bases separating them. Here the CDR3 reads CSARGRGYNSPLHF. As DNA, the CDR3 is TGCAGTGCTAGGGGGCGCGGGTATAATTCACCCCTCCACTTT.

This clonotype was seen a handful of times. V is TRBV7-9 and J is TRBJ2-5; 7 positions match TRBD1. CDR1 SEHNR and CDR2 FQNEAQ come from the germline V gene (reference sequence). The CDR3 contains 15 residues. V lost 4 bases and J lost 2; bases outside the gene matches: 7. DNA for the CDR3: TGTGCCAGCAGCTCTACAGGGGTGCGACAAGAGACCCAGTACTTC. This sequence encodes CASSSTGVRQETQYF.